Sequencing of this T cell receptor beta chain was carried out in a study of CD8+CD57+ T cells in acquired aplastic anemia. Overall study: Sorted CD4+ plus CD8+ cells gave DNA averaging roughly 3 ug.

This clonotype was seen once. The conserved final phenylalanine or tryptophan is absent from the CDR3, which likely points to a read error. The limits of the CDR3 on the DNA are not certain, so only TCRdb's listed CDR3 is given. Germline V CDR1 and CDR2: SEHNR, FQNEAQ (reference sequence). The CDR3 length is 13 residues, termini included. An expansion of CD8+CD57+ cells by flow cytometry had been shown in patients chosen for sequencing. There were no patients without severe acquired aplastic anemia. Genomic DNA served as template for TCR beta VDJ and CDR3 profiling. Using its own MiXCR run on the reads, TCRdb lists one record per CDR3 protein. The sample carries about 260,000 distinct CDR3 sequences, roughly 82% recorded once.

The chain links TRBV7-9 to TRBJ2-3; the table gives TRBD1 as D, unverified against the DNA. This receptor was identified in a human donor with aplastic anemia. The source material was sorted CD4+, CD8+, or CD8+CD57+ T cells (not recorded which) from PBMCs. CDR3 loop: CASSPRTGPTDTQ.